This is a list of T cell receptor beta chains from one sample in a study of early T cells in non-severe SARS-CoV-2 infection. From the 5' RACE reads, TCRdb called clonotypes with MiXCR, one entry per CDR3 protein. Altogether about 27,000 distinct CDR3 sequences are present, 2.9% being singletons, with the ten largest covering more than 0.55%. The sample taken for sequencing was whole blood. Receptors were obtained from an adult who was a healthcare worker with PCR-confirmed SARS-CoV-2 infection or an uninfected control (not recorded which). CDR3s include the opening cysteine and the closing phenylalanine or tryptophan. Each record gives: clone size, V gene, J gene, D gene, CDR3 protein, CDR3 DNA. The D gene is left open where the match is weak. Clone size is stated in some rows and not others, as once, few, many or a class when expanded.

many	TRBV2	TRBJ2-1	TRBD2	CASKLALYNEQFF	TGTGCCAGCAAACTAGCGCTATACAATGAGCAGTTCTTC
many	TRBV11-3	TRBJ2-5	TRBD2	CASSLGTGGSETQYF	TGTGCCAGCAGCCTCGGGACGGGGGGATCAGAGACCCAGTACTTC
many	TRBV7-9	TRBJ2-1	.	CASSRHRVWGNEQFF	TGTGCCAGCAGCCGCCACAGGGTATGGGGCAATGAGCAGTTCTTC
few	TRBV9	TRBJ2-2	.	CASSVGPTGELFF	TGTGCCAGCAGCGTAGGACCTACCGGGGAGCTGTTTTTT
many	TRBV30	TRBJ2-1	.	CAWSVMLANEQFF	TGTGCCTGGAGTGTAATGCTAGCCAATGAGCAGTTCTTC
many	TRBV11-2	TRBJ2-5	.	CASSPSPPGQWTQYF	TGTGCCAGCAGTCCTAGCCCACCAGGACAATGGACCCAGTACTTC
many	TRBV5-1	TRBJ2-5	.	CASSLRPGETQYF	TGCGCCAGCAGCTTGCGCCCCGGGGAGACCCAGTACTTC
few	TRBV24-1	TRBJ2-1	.	CATSDFFSNEQFF	TGTGCCACCAGTGATTTCTTTTCGAATGAGCAGTTCTTC
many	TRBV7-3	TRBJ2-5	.	CASSLSGDQETQYF	TGTGCCAGCAGCTTATCCGGGGACCAAGAGACCCAGTACTTC
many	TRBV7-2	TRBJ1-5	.	CASSLGIYQPQHF	TGTGCCAGCAGCTTGGGGATTTATCAGCCCCAGCATTTT
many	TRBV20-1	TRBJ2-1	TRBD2	CSAPLAGGTNEQFF	TGCAGTGCACCTCTAGCGGGGGGCACGAATGAGCAGTTCTTC
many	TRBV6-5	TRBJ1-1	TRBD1	CASRSGTGGREAFF	TGTGCCAGCAGATCCGGGACAGGGGGCCGTGAAGCTTTCTTT
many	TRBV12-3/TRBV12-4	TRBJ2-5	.	CASSRLGHQETQYF	TGTGCCAGCAGTCGATTGGGACACCAAGAGACCCAGTACTTC
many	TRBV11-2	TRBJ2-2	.	CASSYRPTGNTGELFF	TGTGCCAGCAGCTACCGACCGACAGGGAACACCGGGGAGCTGTTTTTT
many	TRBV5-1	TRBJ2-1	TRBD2	CASSPGTSGRLGEQFF	TGCGCCAGCAGCCCGGGGACTAGCGGCAGGCTAGGTGAGCAGTTCTTC
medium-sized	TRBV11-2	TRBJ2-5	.	CASSLGFGLAQTQYF	TGTGCCAGCAGCTTAGGATTTGGGCTAGCGCAGACCCAGTACTTC
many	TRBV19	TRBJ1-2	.	CASSATVMYGYTF	TGTGCCAGTAGCGCGACAGTGATGTATGGCTACACCTTC
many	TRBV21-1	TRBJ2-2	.	CASSLRLAGGTGELFF	TGTGCCAGCAGCCTTAGACTAGCGGGAGGTACCGGGGAGCTGTTTTTT
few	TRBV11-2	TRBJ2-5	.	CASSSTSLRETQYF	TGTGCCAGCAGCTCGACTAGTTTACGAGAGACCCAGTACTTC
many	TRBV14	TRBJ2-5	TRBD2	CASSQGGGRQETQYF	TGTGCCAGCAGCCAGGGTGGCGGGAGACAAGAGACCCAGTACTTC
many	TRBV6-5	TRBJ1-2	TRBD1	CASSYTSRTGSYGYTF	TGTGCCAGCAGTTACACCTCTCGGACAGGCAGCTATGGCTACACCTTC
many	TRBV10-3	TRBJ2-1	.	CAIRKQESSYNEQFF	TGTGCCATCAGGAAACAGGAAAGCTCCTACAATGAGCAGTTCTTC
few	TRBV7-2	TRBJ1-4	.	CASSELEGEKLFF	TGTGCCAGCAGCGAGTTGGAGGGCGAAAAACTGTTTTTT
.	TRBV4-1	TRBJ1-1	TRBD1	CASSHRDRGQDTEAFF	TGCGCCAGCAGCCACCGGGACAGGGGGCAGGACACTGAAGCTTTCTTT
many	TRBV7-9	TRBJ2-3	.	CASSLSRWGTDTQYF	TGTGCCAGCAGCTTATCGCGGTGGGGCACAGATACGCAGTATTTT
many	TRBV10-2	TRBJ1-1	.	CASTSRGYAEAFF	TGCGCCAGCACTTCGAGGGGGTATGCTGAAGCTTTCTTT
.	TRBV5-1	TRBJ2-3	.	CASSFGSGDNRLDTQYF	TGCGCCAGCAGCTTCGGTTCCGGAGACAATCGATTAGATACGCAGTATTTT
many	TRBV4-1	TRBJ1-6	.	CASSQDIGSSYNSPLHF	TGCGCCAGCAGCCAAGATATCGGGAGCTCCTATAATTCACCCCTCCACTTT
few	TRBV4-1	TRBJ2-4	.	CASSPTTAKNIQYF	TGCGCCAGCAGCCCGACGACAGCCAAAAACATTCAGTACTTC
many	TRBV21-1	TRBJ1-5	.	CASSKVCGRCDGDNQPQHF	TGTGCCAGCAGCAAAGTGTGTGGGCGGTGCGACGGCGACAATCAGCCCCAGCATTTT
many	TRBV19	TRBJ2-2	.	CASSIPGGELFF	TGTGCCAGTAGTATTCCGGGCGGGGAGCTGTTTTTT
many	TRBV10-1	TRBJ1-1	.	CASSANLGTEAFF	TGCGCCAGCAGCGCCAACCTGGGAACTGAAGCTTTCTTT
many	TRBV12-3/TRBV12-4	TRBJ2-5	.	CASSLVGKETQYF	TGTGCCAGCAGTTTAGTAGGGAAGGAGACCCAGTACTTC
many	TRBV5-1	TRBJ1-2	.	CASSVGADSFYGYTF	TGCGCCAGCAGCGTGGGGGCGGACAGCTTCTATGGCTACACCTTC
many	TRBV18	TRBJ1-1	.	CASSLGNEAFF	TGTGCCAGCTCACTAGGGAATGAAGCTTTCTTT
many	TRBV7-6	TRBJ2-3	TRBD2	CASSFMGTSGGNADTQYF	TGTGCCAGCAGCTTTATGGGGACTAGCGGGGGAAACGCAGATACGCAGTATTTT
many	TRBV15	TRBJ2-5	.	CATSRVTLQETQYF	TGTGCCACCAGCAGAGTAACACTTCAAGAGACCCAGTACTTC
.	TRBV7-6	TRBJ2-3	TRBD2	CASSLNSISGGARDTQYF	TGTGCCAGCAGCCTAAACTCCATTAGCGGGGGGGCTCGAGATACGCAGTATTTT
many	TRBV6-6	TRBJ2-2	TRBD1	CASSWGQGDTGELFF	TGTGCCAGCAGTTGGGGACAGGGGGACACCGGGGAGCTGTTTTTT
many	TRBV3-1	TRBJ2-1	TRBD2	CASSQMTSGGNEQFF	TGTGCCAGCAGCCAGATGACTAGCGGGGGGAATGAGCAGTTCTTC
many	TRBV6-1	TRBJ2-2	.	CASRPGLGRTGELFF	TGTGCCAGCAGACCGGGCCTTGGGAGAACCGGGGAGCTGTTTTTT
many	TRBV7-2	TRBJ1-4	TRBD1	CASSSQGARGEKLFF	TGTGCCAGCAGCTCACAGGGGGCGCGAGGTGAAAAACTGTTTTTT
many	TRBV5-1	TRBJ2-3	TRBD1	CASSSGQWATDTQYF	TGCGCCAGCAGCTCGGGACAGTGGGCCACAGATACGCAGTATTTT
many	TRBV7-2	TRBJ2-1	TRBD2	CASSLVSGGVNEQFF	TGTGCCAGCAGCTTAGTCAGCGGGGGGGTGAATGAGCAGTTCTTC
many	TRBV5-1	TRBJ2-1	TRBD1	CASSLGNRGNEQFF	TGCGCCAGCAGCTTGGGAAACAGGGGAAATGAGCAGTTCTTC
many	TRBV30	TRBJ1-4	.	CAWTKGQGNEKLFF	TGTGCCTGGACGAAGGGGCAGGGAAATGAAAAACTGTTTTTT
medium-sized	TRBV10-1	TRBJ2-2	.	CASREDANTGELFF	TGCGCCAGCAGGGAGGATGCGAACACCGGGGAGCTGTTTTTT
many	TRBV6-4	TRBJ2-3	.	CASSDELDGRTDTQYF	TGTGCCAGCAGTGATGAGCTCGACGGACGCACAGATACGCAGTATTTT
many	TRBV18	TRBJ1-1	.	CASSRSSGITEAFF	TGTGCCAGCTCGAGAAGTTCGGGGATAACTGAAGCTTTCTTT
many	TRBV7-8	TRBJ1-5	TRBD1	CASSPSTGGGNQPQHF	TGTGCCAGCAGCCCGTCAACAGGGGGTGGCAATCAGCCCCAGCATTTT
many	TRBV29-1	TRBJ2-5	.	CSVAPSQETQYF	TGCAGCGTTGCCCCGTCCCAAGAGACCCAGTACTTC
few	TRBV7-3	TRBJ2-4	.	CASSLRTRDIQYF	TGTGCCAGCAGCTTAAGGACTCGGGACATTCAGTACTTC
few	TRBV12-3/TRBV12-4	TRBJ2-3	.	CASSLVKWDTQYF	TGTGCCAGCAGTTTAGTAAAGTGGGATACGCAGTATTTT